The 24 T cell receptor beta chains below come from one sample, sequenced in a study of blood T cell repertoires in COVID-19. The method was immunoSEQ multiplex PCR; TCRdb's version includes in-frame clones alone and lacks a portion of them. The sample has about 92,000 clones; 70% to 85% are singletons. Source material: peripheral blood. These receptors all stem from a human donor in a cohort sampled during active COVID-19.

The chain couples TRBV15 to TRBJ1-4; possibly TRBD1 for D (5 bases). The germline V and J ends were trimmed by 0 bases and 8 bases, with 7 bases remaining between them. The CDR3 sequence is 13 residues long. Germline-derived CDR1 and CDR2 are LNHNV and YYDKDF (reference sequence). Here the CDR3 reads CATSRDQGEKLFF. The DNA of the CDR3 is TGTGCCACCAGCAGAGATCAGGGAGAAAAACTGTTTTTT.

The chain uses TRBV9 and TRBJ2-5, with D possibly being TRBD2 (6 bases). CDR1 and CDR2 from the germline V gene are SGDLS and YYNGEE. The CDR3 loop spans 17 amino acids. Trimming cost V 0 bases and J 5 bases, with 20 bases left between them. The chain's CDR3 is CASSVGLGGPQRETQYF. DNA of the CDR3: TGTGCCAGCAGCGTAGGATTGGGAGGACCACAGAGGGAGACCCAGTACTTC.

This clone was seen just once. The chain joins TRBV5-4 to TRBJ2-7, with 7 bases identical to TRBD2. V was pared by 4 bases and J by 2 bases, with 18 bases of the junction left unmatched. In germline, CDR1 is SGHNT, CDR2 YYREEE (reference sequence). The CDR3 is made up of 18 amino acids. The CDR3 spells CASSGGLADSYLPYEQYF. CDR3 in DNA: TGTGCCAGCAGCGGCGGGCTAGCGGATTCATACCTCCCCTACGAGCAGTACTTC.

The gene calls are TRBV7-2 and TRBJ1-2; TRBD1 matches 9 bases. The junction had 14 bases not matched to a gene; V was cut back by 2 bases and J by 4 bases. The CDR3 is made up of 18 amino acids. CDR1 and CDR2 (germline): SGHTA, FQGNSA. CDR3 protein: CASSLRAPGQGQGYGYTF. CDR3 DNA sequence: TGTGCCAGCAGCTTACGGGCCCCAGGACAGGGGCAGGGCTATGGCTACACCTTC. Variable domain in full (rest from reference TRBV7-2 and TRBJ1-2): GAGVSQSPSNKVTEKGKDVELRCDPISGHTALYWYRQSLGQGLEFLIYFQGNSAPDKSGLPSDRFSAERTGGSVSTLTIQRTQQEDSAVYLCASSLRAPGQGQGYGYTFGSGTRLTVV.

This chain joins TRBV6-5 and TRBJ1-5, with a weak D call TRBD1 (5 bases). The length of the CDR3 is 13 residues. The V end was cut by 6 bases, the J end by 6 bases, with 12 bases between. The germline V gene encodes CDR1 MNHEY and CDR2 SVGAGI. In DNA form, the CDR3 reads TGTGCCAGCAGCCCCTTGGGGCTTCAGCCCCAGCATTTT. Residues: CASSPLGLQPQHF.

The CDR3 bases are TGTGCCAGCAGTGCGAACCAGGGGAGCTCACCCCTCCACTTT. Translation: CASSANQGSSPLHF. The chain employs TRBV28 and TRBJ1-6, with TRBD1 as a possible D gene (6 bases). V was shortened by 5 bases and J by 10 bases, with 15 bases between the two germline ends. The CDR3 runs to 14 residues. CDR1 and CDR2 (germline): MDHEN, SYDVKM.

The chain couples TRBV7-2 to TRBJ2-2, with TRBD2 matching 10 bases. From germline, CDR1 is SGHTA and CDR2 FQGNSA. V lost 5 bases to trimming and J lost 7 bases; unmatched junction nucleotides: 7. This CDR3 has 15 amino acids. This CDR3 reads CASSPGSGRNGELFF. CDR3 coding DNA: TGTGCCAGCAGCCCGGGTAGCGGGAGGAACGGGGAGCTGTTTTTT.

CDR3 nucleotide sequence: TGTGCCAGCAGCGGCAACTTACAGGATGCAAACACTGAAGCTTTCTTT. Protein sequence: CASSGNLQDANTEAFF. The V and J genes are TRBV9 and TRBJ1-1; D is possibly TRBD1 (5 bases). The germline V and J ends were trimmed by 3 bases and 2 bases, with 17 bases remaining between them. Germline CDR1 and CDR2: SGDLS and YYNGEE. This CDR3 has 16 residues.

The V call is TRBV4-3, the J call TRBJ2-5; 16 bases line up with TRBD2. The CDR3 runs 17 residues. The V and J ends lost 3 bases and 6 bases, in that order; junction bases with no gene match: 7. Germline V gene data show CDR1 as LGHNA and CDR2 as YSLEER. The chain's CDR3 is CASSQGTSGGASKTQYF. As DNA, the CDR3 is TGCGCCAGCAGCCAGGGGACTAGCGGGGGGGCCTCAAAGACCCAGTACTTC.

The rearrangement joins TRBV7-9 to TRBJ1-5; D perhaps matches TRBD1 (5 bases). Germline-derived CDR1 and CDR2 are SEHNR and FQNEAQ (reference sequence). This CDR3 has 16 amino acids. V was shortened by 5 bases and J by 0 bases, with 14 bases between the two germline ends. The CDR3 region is CASSPQTAHSNQPQHF. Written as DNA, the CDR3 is TGTGCCAGCAGCCCCCAGACAGCACATAGCAATCAGCCCCAGCATTTT.

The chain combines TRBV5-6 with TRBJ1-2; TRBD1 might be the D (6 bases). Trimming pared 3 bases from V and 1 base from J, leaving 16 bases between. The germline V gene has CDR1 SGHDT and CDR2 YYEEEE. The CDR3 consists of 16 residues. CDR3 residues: CASSYVTGEYNYGYTF. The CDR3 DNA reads TGTGCCAGCAGCTACGTGACAGGAGAATATAACTATGGCTACACCTTC.

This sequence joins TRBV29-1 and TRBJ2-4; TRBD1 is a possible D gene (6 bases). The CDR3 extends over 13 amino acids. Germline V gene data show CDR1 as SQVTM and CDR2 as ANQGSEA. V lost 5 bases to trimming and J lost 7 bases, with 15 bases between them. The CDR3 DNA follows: TGCAGCGTTCGAGGGGCAGGGGAGAACATTCAGTACTTC. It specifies CSVRGAGENIQYF.

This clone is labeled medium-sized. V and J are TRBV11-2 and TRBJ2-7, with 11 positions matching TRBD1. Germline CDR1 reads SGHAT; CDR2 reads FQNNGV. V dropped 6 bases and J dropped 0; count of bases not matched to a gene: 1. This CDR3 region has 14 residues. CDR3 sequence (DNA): TGTGCCAGCAGGGGACAGGGGGGCTCCTACGAGCAGTACTTC. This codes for CASRGQGGSYEQYF.

In DNA form, the CDR3 reads TGTGCCAGCAGTTCCCGGGATCCTAATCAGCCCCAGCATTTT. It yields the protein CASSSRDPNQPQHF. The V gene is TRBV27, the J gene TRBJ1-5; no reliable D call. Germline V gives CDR1 MNHEY, CDR2 SMNVEV (reference sequence). The CDR3 is 14 residues long. V lost 4 bases and J lost 4, with 11 bases in between.

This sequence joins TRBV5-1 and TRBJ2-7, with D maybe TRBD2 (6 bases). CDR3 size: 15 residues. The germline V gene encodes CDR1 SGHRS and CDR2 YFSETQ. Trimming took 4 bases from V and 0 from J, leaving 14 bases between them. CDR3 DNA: TGCGCCAGCAGCCCTACCTACGGGAGCTCCTACGAGCAGTACTTC. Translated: CASSPTYGSSYEQYF.

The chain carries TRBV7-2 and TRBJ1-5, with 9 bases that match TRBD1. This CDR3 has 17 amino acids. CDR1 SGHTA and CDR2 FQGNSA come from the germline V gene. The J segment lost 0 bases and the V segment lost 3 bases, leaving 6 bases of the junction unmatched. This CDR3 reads CASSLTGGVSSNQPQHF. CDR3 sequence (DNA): TGTGCCAGCAGCTTGACAGGGGGGGTTAGTAGCAATCAGCCCCAGCATTTT.

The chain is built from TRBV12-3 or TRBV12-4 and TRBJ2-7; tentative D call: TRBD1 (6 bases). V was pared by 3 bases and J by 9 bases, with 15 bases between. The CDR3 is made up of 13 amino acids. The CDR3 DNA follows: TGTGCCAGCAGTTTGACAGGTAGAGAGGGGCAGTACTTC. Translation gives CASSLTGREGQYF.

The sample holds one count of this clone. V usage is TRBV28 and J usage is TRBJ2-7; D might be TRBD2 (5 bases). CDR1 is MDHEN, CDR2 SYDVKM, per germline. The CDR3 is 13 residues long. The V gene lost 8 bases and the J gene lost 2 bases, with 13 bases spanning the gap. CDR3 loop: CASSTTTAYEQYF. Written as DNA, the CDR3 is TGTGCCAGCTCAACGACTACCGCCTACGAGCAGTACTTC.

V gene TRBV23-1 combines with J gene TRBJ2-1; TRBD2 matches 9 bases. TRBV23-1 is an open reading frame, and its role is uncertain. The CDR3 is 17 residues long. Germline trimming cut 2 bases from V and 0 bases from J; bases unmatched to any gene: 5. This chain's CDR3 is CASSQGTSPSSYNEQFF. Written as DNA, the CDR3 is TGCGCCAGCAGTCAAGGGACTAGCCCCAGCTCCTACAATGAGCAGTTCTTC.

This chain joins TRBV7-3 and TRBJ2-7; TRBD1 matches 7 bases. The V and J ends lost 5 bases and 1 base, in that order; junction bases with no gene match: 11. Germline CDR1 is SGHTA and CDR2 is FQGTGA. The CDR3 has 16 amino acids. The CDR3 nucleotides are TGTGCCAGCAGCCCGTTGAGGGGGCGACCATCCTACGAGCAGTACTTC. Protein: CASSPLRGRPSYEQYF.

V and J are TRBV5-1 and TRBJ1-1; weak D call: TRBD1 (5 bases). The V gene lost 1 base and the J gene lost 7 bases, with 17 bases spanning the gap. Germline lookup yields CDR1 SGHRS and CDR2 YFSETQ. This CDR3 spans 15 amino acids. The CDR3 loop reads CASSLYLGQHYEAFF. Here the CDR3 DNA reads TGCGCCAGCAGCTTGTATCTGGGGCAGCATTATGAAGCTTTCTTT.

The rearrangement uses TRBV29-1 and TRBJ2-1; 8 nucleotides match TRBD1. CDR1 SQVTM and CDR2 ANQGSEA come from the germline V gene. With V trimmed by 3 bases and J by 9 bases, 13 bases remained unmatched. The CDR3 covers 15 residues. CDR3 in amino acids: CSVEGPPITGGEQFF. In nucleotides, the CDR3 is TGCAGCGTTGAGGGGCCCCCGATCACAGGGGGTGAGCAGTTCTTC.

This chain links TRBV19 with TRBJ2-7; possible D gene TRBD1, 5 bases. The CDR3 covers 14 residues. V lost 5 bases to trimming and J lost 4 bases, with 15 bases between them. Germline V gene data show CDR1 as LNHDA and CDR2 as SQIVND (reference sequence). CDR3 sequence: CASSAQGDRYEQYF. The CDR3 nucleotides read TGTGCCAGTAGTGCCCAGGGTGATCGTTACGAGCAGTACTTC.

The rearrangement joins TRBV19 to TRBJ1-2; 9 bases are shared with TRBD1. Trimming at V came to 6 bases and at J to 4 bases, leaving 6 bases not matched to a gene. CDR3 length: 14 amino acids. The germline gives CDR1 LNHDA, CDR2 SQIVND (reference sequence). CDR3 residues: CASRGTGSLYGYTF. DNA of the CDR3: TGTGCCAGTAGGGGGACAGGGTCTCTCTATGGCTACACCTTC.